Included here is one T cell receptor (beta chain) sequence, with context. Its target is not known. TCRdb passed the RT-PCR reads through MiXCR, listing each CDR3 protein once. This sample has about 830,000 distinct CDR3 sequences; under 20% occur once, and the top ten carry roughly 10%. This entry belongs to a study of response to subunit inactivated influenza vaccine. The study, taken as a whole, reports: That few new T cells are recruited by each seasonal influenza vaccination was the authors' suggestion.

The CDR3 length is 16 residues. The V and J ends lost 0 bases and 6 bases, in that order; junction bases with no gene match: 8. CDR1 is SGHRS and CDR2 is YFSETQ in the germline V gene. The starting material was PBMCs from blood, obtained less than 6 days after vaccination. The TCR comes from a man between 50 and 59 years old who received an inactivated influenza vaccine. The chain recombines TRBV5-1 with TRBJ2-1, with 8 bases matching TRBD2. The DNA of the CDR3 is TGCGCCAGCAGCTTGGTGGGGACTAGTCAGGGCAATGAGCAGTTCTTC. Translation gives CASSLVGTSQGNEQFF.